The source of this TCR beta chain is a study of T cells in tuberculosis. Across the study: Sequenced TCRs come from CD1B-GMM tetramer-binding T cells. Study conclusions and caveats: Low-affinity CD1B-GMM tetramer-binding T cells may have been missed.

Thawed, overnight-rested PBMC were stained with GMM-loaded CD1B tetramer, viability dye and anti-CD3, then sorted. The lipid loaded on the CD1B tetramers was C32 glucose monomycolate from Rhodococcus equi. From each donor, some 90,000 tetramer-negative cells were sorted. The repertoire was sequenced with immunoSEQ multiplex PCR; TCRdb's copy has only in-frame clones and lacks some. The sample contains about 59,000 clones, approximately 80% of which appear only once. J gave up 10 bases and V 6 bases, and 3 bases lay outside the gene matches. CDR1 and CDR2 (germline): SNHLY, FYNNEI. The CDR3 is 13 amino acids.

The material sequenced was CD1b-GMM tetramer-negative cells sorted from PBMCs. The origin of this receptor is an adult woman with latent tuberculosis. The chain employs TRBV2 and TRBJ2-1, with 13 nucleotides matching TRBD2. CDR3 nucleotides: TGTGCCAGCAGAGGACTAGCGGGAGAGGAGCAGTTCTTC. Residues: CASRGLAGEEQFF.